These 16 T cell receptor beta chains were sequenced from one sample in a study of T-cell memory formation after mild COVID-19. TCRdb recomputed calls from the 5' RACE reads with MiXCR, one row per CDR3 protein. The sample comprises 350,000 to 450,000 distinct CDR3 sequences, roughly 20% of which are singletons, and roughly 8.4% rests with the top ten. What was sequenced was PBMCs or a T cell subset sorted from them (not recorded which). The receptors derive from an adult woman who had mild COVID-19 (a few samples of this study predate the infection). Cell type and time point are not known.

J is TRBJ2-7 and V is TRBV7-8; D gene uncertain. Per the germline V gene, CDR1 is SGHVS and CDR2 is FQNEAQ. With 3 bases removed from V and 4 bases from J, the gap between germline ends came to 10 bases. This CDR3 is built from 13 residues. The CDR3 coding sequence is TGTGCCAGCAGCTTTTTAGGCCAGTACGAGCAGTACTTC. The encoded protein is CASSFLGQYEQYF.

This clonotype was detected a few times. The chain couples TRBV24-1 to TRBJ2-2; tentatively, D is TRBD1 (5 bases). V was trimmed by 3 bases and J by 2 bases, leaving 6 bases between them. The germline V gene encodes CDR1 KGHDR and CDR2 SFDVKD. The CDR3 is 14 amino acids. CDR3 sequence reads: CATSDTGNTGELFF. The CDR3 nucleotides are TGTGCCACCAGTGATACAGGAAACACCGGGGAGCTGTTTTTT.

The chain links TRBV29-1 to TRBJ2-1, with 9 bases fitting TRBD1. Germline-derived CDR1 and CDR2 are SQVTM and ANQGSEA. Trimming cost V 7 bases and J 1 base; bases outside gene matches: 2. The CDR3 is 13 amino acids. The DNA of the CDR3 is TGCAGCGCCGGGACAGGGTCCTACAATGAGCAGTTCTTC. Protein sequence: CSAGTGSYNEQFF.

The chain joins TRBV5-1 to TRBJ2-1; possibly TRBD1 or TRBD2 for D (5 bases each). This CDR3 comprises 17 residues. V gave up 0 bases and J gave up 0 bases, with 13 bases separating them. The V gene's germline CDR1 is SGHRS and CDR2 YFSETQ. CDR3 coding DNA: TGCGCCAGCAGCTTGGAGGCGCCAGGGAGCTCCTACAATGAGCAGTTCTTC. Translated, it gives CASSLEAPGSSYNEQFF.

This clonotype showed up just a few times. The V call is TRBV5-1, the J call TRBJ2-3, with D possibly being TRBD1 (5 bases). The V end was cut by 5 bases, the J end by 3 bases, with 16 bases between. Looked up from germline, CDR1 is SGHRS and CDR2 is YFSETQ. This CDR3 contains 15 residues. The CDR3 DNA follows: TGCGCCAGCAGGCCCCCCCAGGGAAGAACAGATACGCAGTATTTT. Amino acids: CASRPPQGRTDTQYF. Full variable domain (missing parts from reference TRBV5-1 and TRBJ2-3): KAGVTQTPRYLIKTRGQQVTLSCSPISGHRSVSWYQQTPGQGLQFLFEYFSETQRNKGNFPGRFSGRQFSNSRSEMNVSTLELGDSALYLCASRPPQGRTDTQYFGPGTRLTVL.

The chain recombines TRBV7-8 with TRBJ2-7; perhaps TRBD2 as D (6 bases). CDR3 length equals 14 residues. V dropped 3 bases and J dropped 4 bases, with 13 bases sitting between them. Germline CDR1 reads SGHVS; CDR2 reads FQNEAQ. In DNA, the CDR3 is TGTGCCAGCAGCTTTGGCGGGATCACTTACGAGCAGTACTTC. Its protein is CASSFGGITYEQYF.

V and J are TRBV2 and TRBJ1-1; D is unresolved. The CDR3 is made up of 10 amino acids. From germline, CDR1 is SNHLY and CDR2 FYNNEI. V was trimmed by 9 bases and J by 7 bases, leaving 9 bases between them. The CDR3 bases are TGTGCCAGTCTGGGCAGTGAAGCTTTCTTT. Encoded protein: CASLGSEAFF.

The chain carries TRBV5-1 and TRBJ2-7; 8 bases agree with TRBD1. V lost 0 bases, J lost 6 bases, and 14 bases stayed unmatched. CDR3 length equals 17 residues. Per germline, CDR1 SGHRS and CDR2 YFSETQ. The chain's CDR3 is CASSLDPPIQGAVEQYF. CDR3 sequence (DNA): TGCGCCAGCAGCTTGGATCCGCCCATCCAGGGGGCAGTCGAGCAGTACTTC.

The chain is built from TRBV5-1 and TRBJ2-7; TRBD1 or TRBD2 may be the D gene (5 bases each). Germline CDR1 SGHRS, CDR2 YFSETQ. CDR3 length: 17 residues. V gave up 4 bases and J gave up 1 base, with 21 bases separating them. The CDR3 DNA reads TGCGCCAGCAGCCATCGACCGGGACGGGAAGTTTCCTACGAGCAGTACTTC. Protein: CASSHRPGREVSYEQYF. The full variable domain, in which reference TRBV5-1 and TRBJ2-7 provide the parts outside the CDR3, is KAGVTQTPRYLIKTRGQQVTLSCSPISGHRSVSWYQQTPGQGLQFLFEYFSETQRNKGNFPGRFSGRQFSNSRSEMNVSTLELGDSALYLCASSHRPGREVSYEQYFGPGTRLTVT.

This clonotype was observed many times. The CDR3 sequence is CASSLGGGPQETQYF. The CDR3 DNA reads as TGCGCCAGCAGCTTGGGCGGGGGCCCCCAAGAGACCCAGTACTTC. The chain uses TRBV5-1 and TRBJ2-5, with D possibly TRBD2 on 7 matching bases. Trimming stripped 0 bases from V and 1 base from J, with 10 bases between. The CDR3 length is 15 residues. Germline assignment: CDR1 SGHRS and CDR2 YFSETQ.

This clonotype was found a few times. CDR3 in DNA: TGTGCCACCAGTGATTTGATAACCAGGGTGGGACCCATGAACACTGAAGCTTTCTTT. It is translated as CATSDLITRVGPMNTEAFF. The rearrangement uses TRBV24-1 and TRBJ1-1; the D gene is possibly TRBD1 (5 bases). V was clipped by 0 bases and J by 0 bases, with 19 bases between them. The length of the CDR3 is 19 residues. Germline V gene sequence: CDR1 KGHDR, CDR2 SFDVKD.

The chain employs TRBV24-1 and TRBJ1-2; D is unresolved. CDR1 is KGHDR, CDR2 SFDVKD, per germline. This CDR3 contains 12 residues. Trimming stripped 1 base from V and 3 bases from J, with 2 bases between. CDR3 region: CATSDFYYGYTF. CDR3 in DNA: TGTGCCACCAGTGATTTTTACTATGGCTACACCTTC.

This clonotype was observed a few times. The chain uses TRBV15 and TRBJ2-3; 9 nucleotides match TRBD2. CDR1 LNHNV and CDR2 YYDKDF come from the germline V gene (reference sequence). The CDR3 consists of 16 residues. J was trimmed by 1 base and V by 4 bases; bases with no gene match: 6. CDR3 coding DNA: TGTGCCACCAGCATCAACTTAGCGGGAGGCACAGATACGCAGTATTTT. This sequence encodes CATSINLAGGTDTQYF.

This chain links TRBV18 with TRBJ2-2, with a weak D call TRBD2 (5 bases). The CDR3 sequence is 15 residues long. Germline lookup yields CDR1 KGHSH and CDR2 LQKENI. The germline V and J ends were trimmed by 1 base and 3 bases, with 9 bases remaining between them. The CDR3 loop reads CASSPREGYTGELFF. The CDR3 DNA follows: TGTGCCAGCTCACCACGAGAGGGCTACACCGGGGAGCTGTTTTTT.

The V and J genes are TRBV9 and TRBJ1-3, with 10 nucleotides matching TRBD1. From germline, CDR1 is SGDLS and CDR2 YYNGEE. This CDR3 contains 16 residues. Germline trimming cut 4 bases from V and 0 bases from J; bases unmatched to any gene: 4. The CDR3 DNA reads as TGTGCCAGCAGCCCCCGGACAGGGGGCTCTGGAAACACCATATATTTT. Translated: CASSPRTGGSGNTIYF.

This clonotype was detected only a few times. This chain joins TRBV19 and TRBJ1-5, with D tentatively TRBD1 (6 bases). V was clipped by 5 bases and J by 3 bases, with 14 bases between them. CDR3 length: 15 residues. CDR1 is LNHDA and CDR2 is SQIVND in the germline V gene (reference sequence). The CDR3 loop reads CASSPGGPTNQPQHF. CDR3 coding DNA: TGTGCCAGTAGTCCTGGGGGCCCTACCAATCAGCCCCAGCATTTT.